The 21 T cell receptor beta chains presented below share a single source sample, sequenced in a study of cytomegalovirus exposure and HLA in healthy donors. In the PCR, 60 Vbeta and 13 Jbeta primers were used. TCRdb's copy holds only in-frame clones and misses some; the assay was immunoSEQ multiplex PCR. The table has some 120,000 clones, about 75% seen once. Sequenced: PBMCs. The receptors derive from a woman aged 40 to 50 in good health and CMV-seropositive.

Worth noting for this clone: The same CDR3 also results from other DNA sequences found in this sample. The DNA for the CDR3 is TGTGCCAGCAGCGTAGGGGGGGACTCCTACGAGCAGTACTTC. Its translation: CASSVGGDSYEQYF. J is TRBJ2-7 and V is TRBV9, with D possibly TRBD2 on 6 matching bases. The CDR3 spans 14 residues. Per the germline V gene, CDR1 is SGDLS and CDR2 is YYNGEE. Trimming left V 0 bases short and J 0 bases short, with 7 bases between.

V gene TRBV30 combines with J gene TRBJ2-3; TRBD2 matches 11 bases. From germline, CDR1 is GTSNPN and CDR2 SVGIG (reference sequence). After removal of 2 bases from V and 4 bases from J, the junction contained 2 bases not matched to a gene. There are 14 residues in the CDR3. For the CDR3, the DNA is TGTGCCTGGAGTCTTAGCGGGAGGGCAGATACGCAGTATTTT. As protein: CAWSLSGRADTQYF.

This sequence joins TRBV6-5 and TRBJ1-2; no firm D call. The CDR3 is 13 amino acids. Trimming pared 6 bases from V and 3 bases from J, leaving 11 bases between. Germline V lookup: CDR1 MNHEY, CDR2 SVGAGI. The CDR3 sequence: CASRRVEDYGYTF. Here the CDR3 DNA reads TGTGCCAGCAGGAGAGTTGAGGACTATGGCTACACCTTC.

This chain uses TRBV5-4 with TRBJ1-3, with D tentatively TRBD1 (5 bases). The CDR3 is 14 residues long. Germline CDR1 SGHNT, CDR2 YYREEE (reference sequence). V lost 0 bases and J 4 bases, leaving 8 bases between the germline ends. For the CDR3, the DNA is TGTGCCAGCAGCTTGGGACAGAACGGAAACACCATATATTTT. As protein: CASSLGQNGNTIYF.

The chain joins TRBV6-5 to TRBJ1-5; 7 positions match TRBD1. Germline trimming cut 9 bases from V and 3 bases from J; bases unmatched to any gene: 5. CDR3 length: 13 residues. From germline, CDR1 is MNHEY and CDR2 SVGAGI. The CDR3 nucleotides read TGTGCCAGGGGACAGCCACCCAATCAGCCCCAGCATTTT. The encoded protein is CARGQPPNQPQHF.

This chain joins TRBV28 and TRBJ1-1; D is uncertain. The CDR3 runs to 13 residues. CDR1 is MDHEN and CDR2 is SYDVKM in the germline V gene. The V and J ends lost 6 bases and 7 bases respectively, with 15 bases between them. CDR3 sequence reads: CASSMLLRFEAFF. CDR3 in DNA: TGTGCCAGCAGCATGTTATTACGGTTTGAAGCTTTCTTT.

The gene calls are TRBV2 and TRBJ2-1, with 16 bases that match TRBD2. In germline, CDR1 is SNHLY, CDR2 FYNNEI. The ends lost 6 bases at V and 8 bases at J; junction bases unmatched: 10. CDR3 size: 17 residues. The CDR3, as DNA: TGTGCCAGCAGGAGGGGGACTAGCGGGAGGGCCGGCTATGAGCAGTTCTTC. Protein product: CASRRGTSGRAGYEQFF. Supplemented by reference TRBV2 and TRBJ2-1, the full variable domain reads EPEVTQTPSHQVTQMGQEVILRCVPISNHLYFYWYRQILGQKVEFLVSFYNNEISEKSEIFDDQFSVERPDGSNFTLKIRSTKLEDSAMYFCASRRGTSGRAGYEQFFGPGTRLTVL.

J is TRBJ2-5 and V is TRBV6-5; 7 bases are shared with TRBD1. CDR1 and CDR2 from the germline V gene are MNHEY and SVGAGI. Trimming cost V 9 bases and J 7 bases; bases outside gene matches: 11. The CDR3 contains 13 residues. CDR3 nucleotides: TGTGCCAGTTCCTCCGGACAGGTGGTGACCCAGTACTTC. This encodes CASSSGQVVTQYF.

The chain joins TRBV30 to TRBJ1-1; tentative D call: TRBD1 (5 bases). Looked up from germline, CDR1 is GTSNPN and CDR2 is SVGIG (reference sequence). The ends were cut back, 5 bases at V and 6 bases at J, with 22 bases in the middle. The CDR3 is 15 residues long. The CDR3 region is CAWSPGHEVPSEAFF. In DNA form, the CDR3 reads TGTGCCTGGTCCCCTGGACACGAGGTGCCCTCTGAAGCTTTCTTT.

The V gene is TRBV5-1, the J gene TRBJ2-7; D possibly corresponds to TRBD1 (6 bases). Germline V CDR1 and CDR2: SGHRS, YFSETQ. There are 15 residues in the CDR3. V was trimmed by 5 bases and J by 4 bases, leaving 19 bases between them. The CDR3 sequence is CASRHELTGSYEQYF. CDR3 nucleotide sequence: TGCGCCAGCAGGCACGAACTCACAGGGAGTTACGAGCAGTACTTC.

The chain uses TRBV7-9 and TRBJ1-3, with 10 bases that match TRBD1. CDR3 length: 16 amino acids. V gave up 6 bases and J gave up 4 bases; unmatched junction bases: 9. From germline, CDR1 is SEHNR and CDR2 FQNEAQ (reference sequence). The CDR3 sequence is CASSRDRGPTGNTIYF. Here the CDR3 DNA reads TGTGCCAGCAGTCGGGACAGGGGTCCGACGGGAAACACCATATATTTT.

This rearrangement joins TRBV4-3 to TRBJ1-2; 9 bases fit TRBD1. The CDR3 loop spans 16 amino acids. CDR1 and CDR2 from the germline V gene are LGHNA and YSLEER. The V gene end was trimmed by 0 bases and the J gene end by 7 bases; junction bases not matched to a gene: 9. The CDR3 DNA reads TGCGCCAGCAGCCAAGATAGGGGGACAGGGACCCGTGGCTACACCTTC. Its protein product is CASSQDRGTGTRGYTF.

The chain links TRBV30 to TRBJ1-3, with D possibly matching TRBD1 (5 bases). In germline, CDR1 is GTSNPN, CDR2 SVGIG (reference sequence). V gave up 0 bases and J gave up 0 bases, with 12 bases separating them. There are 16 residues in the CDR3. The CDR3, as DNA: TGTGCCTGGAGTGTAGGAGACAGAATCTCTGGAAACACCATATATTTT. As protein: CAWSVGDRISGNTIYF. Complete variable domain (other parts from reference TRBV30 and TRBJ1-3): SQTIHQWPATLVQPVGSPLSLECTVEGTSNPNLYWYRQAAGRGLQLLFYSVGIGQISSEVPQNLSASRPQDRQFILSSKKLLLSDSGFYLCAWSVGDRISGNTIYFGEGSWLTVV.

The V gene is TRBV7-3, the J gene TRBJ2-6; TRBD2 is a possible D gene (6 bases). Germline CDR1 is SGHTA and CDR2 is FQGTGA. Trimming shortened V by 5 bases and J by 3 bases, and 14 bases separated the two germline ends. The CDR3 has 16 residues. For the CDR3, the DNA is TGTGCCAGCAGCCTGCCGCGGGAATATGGGGCCAACGTCCTGACTTTC. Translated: CASSLPREYGANVLTF.

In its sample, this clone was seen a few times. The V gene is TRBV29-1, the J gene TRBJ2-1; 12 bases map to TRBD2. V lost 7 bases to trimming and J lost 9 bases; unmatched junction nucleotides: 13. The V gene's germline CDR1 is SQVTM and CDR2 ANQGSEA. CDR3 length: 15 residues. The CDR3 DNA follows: TGCAGCGCTTGCTTCTGGCTAGCGGGAGGGCCTGAGCAGTTCTTC. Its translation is CSACFWLAGGPEQFF.

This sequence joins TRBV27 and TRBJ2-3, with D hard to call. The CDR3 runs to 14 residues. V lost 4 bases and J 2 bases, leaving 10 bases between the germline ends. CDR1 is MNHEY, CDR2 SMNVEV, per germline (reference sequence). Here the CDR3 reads CASSSTDITDTQYF. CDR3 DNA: TGTGCCAGCAGTTCCACCGACATCACAGATACGCAGTATTTT.

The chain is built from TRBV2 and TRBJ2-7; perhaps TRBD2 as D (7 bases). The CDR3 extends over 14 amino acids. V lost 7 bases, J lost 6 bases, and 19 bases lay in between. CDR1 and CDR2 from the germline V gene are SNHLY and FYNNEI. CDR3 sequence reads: CASNGEGGSIEQYF. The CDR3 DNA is TGTGCCAGCAATGGGGAGGGGGGTTCGATCGAGCAGTACTTC.

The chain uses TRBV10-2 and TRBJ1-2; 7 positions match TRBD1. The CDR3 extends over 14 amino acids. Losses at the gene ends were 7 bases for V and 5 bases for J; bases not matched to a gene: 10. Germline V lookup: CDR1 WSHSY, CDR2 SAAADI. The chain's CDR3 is CASTDRAALYGYTF. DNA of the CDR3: TGCGCCAGCACCGACAGGGCGGCTCTATATGGCTACACCTTC.

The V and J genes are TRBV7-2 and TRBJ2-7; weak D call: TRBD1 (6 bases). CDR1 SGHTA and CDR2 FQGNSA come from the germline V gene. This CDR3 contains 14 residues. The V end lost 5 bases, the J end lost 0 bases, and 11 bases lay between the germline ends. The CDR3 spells CASSVTGSSYEQYF. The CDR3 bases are TGTGCCAGCAGCGTAACAGGGAGCTCCTACGAGCAGTACTTC.

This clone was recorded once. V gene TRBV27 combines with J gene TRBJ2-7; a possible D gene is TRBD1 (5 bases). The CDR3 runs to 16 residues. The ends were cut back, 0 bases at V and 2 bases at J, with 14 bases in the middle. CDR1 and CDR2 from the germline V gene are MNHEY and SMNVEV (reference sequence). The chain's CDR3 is CASSLSAGHMAYEQYF. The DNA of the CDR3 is TGTGCCAGCAGTTTATCTGCTGGACACATGGCCTACGAGCAGTACTTC.

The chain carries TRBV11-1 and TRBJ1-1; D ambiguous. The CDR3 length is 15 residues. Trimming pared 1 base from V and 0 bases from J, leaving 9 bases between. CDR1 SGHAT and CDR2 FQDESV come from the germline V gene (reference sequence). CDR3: CASSLVQPVNTEAFF. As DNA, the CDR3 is TGTGCCAGCAGCTTAGTACAGCCGGTGAACACTGAAGCTTTCTTT.